The rows below give T cell receptor beta chains drawn from one sample of a study of regulatory T cells in long-lasting Graves disease. TCRdb called the multiplex PCR reads again in MiXCR, with one record for every CDR3 protein. The top ten hold about 29% of the sample, which has 310,000 or so distinct CDR3 sequences, less than 20% seen once. Sample: peripheral blood mononuclear cells (PBMCs), taken when the disease was refractory, from a patient treated with antithyroid drugs. The receptor set was obtained from a female donor with Graves disease. The CDR3 runs from the conserved cysteine through the conserved F or W. A D gene is named only where the DNA matches it firmly. Size is stated for part of the rows, as once, few or many counts, or as a class when the clone is expanded.

V	D	J	size	CDR3	DNA
TRBV2	NA	TRBJ2-3	NA	CASSYTGGTDTQYF	TGTGCCAGCAGTTACACGGGGGGCACAGATACGCAGTATTTT
TRBV12-3/TRBV12-4	NA	TRBJ1-5	many	CASSRQGNQPQHF	TGTGCCAGCAGTCGACAGGGCAATCAGCCCCAGCATTTT
TRBV9	NA	TRBJ1-2	once	CASSGGSGYGYTF	TGTGCCAGCAGCGGGGGCAGTGGGTATGGCTACACCTTC
TRBV18	NA	TRBJ1-2	few	CASSPTSGLGYTF	TGTGCCAGCTCACCGACCTCGGGGCTCGGCTACACCTTC
TRBV6-2/TRBV6-3	NA	TRBJ1-4	NA	CANRLGEKLFF	TGTGCCAACAGATTGGGAGAAAAACTGTTTTTT
TRBV18	NA	TRBJ2-7	many	CASSPPLAYEQYF	TGTGCCAGCTCACCGCCTCTGGCCTACGAGCAGTACTTC
TRBV30	NA	TRBJ1-1	few	CAWLTPPEAFF	TGTGCCTGGTTGACTCCCCCTGAAGCTTTCTTT
TRBV5-1	TRBD2	TRBJ2-5	NA	CASSLGAGVQETQYF	TGCGCCAGCAGCTTGGGTGCGGGGGTGCAAGAGACCCAGTACTTC
TRBV9	TRBD2	TRBJ2-2	NA	CASSVERLAGANTGELFF	TGTGCCAGCAGCGTAGAGAGACTAGCGGGAGCGAACACCGGGGAGCTGTTTTTT
TRBV6-5	TRBD1	TRBJ1-1	NA	CASSYSWQGGSTEAFF	TGTGCCAGCAGTTACTCGTGGCAGGGGGGGAGCACTGAAGCTTTCTTT
TRBV11-2	TRBD1	TRBJ2-7	many	CASRVPGQDQYEQYF	TGTGCCAGCAGGGTACCGGGACAGGATCAATACGAGCAGTACTTC
TRBV7-2	TRBD2	TRBJ2-6	few	CASSLAVDQRGGWGANVLTF	TGTGCCAGCAGCTTAGCGGTTGATCAGCGGGGGGGCTGGGGGGCCAACGTCCTGACTTTC
TRBV7-2	NA	TRBJ2-7	NA	CASSLIGGVGEQYF	TGTGCCAGCAGCTTAATTGGCGGGGTGGGGGAGCAGTACTTC
TRBV12-5	TRBD1	TRBJ2-3	few	CASGWTGPSTDTQYF	TGTGCTAGTGGGTGGACAGGCCCTAGCACAGATACGCAGTATTTT
TRBV2	NA	TRBJ2-7	many	CASSRARGNGYEQYF	TGTGCCAGCAGTCGAGCTAGGGGTAACGGCTACGAGCAGTACTTC
TRBV19	TRBD1	TRBJ1-5	NA	CASRVTGQRNQPQHF	TGTGCCAGTAGGGTTACGGGACAGCGGAATCAGCCCCAGCATTTT
TRBV27	TRBD1	TRBJ1-5	NA	CANSSGTGGQPQHF	TGTGCCAACAGTTCAGGGACAGGGGGCCAGCCCCAGCATTTT
TRBV7-2	TRBD1	TRBJ1-2	few	CASSLAAGATGGYGYTF	TGTGCCAGCAGCTTAGCTGCGGGGGCCACAGGGGGCTATGGCTACACCTTC
TRBV6-1	NA	TRBJ1-2	NA	CASRATAGANYGYTF	TGTGCCAGCAGAGCCACCGCAGGGGCTAACTATGGCTACACCTTC
TRBV3-1	NA	TRBJ1-2	NA	CASSQGRWGDYGYTF	TGTGCCAGCAGCCAAGGACGTTGGGGCGACTATGGCTACACCTTC
TRBV10-2	NA	TRBJ1-4	few	CASRKGHGNEKLFF	TGCGCCAGCAGGAAGGGACACGGAAATGAAAAACTGTTTTTT
TRBV5-1	NA	TRBJ1-5	many	CASSLDPGGGNQPQHF	TGCGCCAGCAGCTTGGACCCCGGAGGTGGCAATCAGCCCCAGCATTTT
TRBV12-3/TRBV12-4	NA	TRBJ2-7	many	CASGTLPSYEQYF	TGTGCCAGCGGCACTCTGCCCTCCTACGAGCAGTACTTC
TRBV6-2/TRBV6-3	NA	TRBJ1-5	few	CASSYSGSRDPQHF	TGTGCCAGCAGTTACTCCGGGTCCCGCGATCCCCAGCATTTT
TRBV10-3	TRBD1	TRBJ2-2	NA	CAISPQQGAGELFF	TGTGCCATCAGCCCCCAACAGGGGGCCGGGGAGCTGTTTTTT
TRBV11-2	TRBD1	TRBJ2-7	many	CASTRTGGTYEQYF	TGTGCCAGCACCAGGACAGGGGGGACCTACGAGCAGTACTTC
TRBV7-9	NA	TRBJ2-2	NA	CASSGAKNTGGLFF	TGTGCCAGCAGCGGCGCCAAGAACACCGGGGGGCTGTTTTTT
TRBV12-3/TRBV12-4	TRBD1	TRBJ1-2	many	CASRSRDRSPNYGYTF	TGTGCCAGCAGATCCCGGGACAGATCCCCTAACTATGGCTACACCTTC
TRBV27	TRBD1	TRBJ2-7	NA	CASSPTGESYEQYF	TGTGCCAGCAGTCCGACAGGGGAGTCCTACGAGCAGTACTTC
TRBV5-4	NA	TRBJ2-5	few	CASSFVVGETQYF	TGTGCCAGCAGCTTTGTTGTTGGAGAGACCCAGTACTTC
TRBV27	NA	TRBJ2-7	many	CANTSDISLHYEQYF	TGTGCCAACACTTCCGATATTAGTTTACACTACGAGCAGTACTTC
TRBV3-1	NA	TRBJ1-5	many	CASSPDLYQPQHF	TGTGCCAGCAGCCCTGACTTGTATCAGCCCCAGCATTTT
TRBV20-1	NA	TRBJ1-5	many	CSARTDSNQPQHF	TGCAGTGCTAGGACGGATAGCAATCAGCCCCAGCATTTT
TRBV18	TRBD1	TRBJ2-2	NA	CASSPDRQRVTGELFF	TGTGCCAGCTCACCGGACAGGCAGAGGGTCACCGGGGAGCTGTTTTTT
TRBV28	NA	TRBJ1-2	many	CASSLSGFGYTF	TGTGCCAGCAGTTTATCCGGGTTCGGCTACACCTTC
TRBV4-2	NA	TRBJ1-2	NA	CASSQGPGHPDQRRYTF	TGTGCCAGCAGCCAAGGCCCGGGACATCCGGATCAGCGGCGCTACACCTTC
TRBV6-2/TRBV6-3	NA	TRBJ2-2	few	CASSYPTRGGELFF	TGTGCCAGCAGTTACCCTACCAGGGGCGGGGAGCTGTTTTTT
TRBV7-2	TRBD1	TRBJ2-7	many	CASSLDRGLNEQYF	TGTGCCAGCAGCTTAGACAGGGGGCTCAACGAGCAGTACTTC
TRBV24-1	NA	TRBJ1-1	NA	CATSTGGPNTEAFF	TGTGCCACCAGCACGGGAGGACCGAACACTGAAGCTTTCTTT
TRBV4-1	NA	TRBJ1-4	NA	CASSQVPIEKLFF	TGCGCCAGCAGCCAAGTTCCGATAGAAAAACTGTTTTTT
TRBV4-1	TRBD2	TRBJ2-5	NA	CASSHLGIGRGRGRETQYF	TGCGCCAGCAGCCACCTAGGTATAGGGCGCGGGAGGGGTAGAGAGACCCAGTACTTC
TRBV3-1	NA	TRBJ1-3	few	CASSPHLQANTIYF	TGTGCCAGCAGCCCCCACTTACAGGCTAACACCATATATTTT
TRBV6-1	NA	TRBJ2-1	NA	CASRTRGAKGDEQFF	TGTGCCAGCAGAACCCGGGGGGCGAAAGGGGATGAGCAGTTCTTC
TRBV10-3	TRBD2	TRBJ2-5	NA	CAIGPSGSGTQYF	TGTGCCATCGGTCCTAGCGGGAGTGGGACCCAGTACTTC
TRBV12-3/TRBV12-4	NA	TRBJ2-2	NA	CASTLRMGSTGELFF	TGTGCCAGCACCCTTCGGATGGGGAGCACCGGGGAGCTGTTTTTT
TRBV19	NA	TRBJ1-1	few	CASKDPWNTEAFF	TGTGCCAGTAAAGATCCCTGGAACACTGAAGCTTTCTTT
TRBV3-1	TRBD1	TRBJ1-2	NA	CASRPQKDRDHYGYTF	TGTGCCAGCAGACCCCAGAAGGACAGGGACCACTATGGCTACACCTTC
TRBV14	NA	TRBJ2-7	NA	CASSRGTTREQYF	TGTGCCAGCAGCCGCGGGACAACTCGCGAGCAGTACTTC
TRBV12-3/TRBV12-4	NA	TRBJ2-7	many	CASSSGPYEQYF	TGTGCCAGCAGTTCAGGCCCCTACGAGCAGTACTTC
TRBV19	TRBD2	TRBJ2-2	few	CATRRRGGNTGELFF	TGTGCCACCCGGAGGCGGGGGGGAAACACCGGGGAGCTGTTTTTT
TRBV30	NA	TRBJ1-2	many	CAWSVNDRPYGYTF	TGTGCCTGGAGTGTCAATGACCGACCTTATGGCTACACCTTC
TRBV7-8	TRBD2	TRBJ2-5	many	CASSLFRLAGTRRTQYF	TGTGCCAGCAGCCTTTTCCGCCTAGCGGGAACAAGAAGGACCCAGTACTTC
TRBV7-3	TRBD1	TRBJ1-5	many	CASSSLGTGGDQPQHF	TGTGCCAGCAGCTCGTTGGGGACAGGGGGGGATCAGCCCCAGCATTTT
TRBV6-5	NA	TRBJ1-1	many	CASSYGQGNTEAFF	TGTGCCAGCAGTTACGGGCAGGGTAACACTGAAGCTTTCTTT
TRBV30	NA	TRBJ1-5	NA	CAWSVRSNNQPQHF	TGTGCCTGGAGTGTACGATCAAACAATCAGCCCCAGCATTTT
TRBV6-1	NA	TRBJ2-4	many	CATYVRDRSHEENIQYF	TGTGCCACCTATGTCCGGGACCGCTCCCACGAGGAAAACATTCAGTACTTC
TRBV7-2	TRBD1	TRBJ1-2	few	CASSPSTGRGIYGYTF	TGTGCCAGCAGCCCCTCGACAGGGAGGGGGATCTATGGCTACACCTTC
TRBV29-1	NA	TRBJ1-4	many	CSVADRATNEKLFF	TGCAGCGTCGCCGACAGAGCAACTAATGAAAAACTGTTTTTT
TRBV10-1	TRBD1	TRBJ1-1	NA	CASRDRGHFGTEAFF	TGCGCCAGCAGAGACAGGGGGCATTTTGGCACTGAAGCTTTCTTT
TRBV2	TRBD2	TRBJ2-7	many	CASERGTYEQYF	TGTGCCAGCGAGCGGGGGACCTACGAGCAGTACTTC